The T cell receptor (beta chain) described here comes from a study of blood T cell repertoires in COVID-19. This clone was detected once. Germline V lookup: CDR1 LGHDT, CDR2 YNNKEL (reference sequence). This CDR3 is built from 16 residues. V shed 5 bases, J shed 2 bases, and the junction held 10 bases outside the gene matches. This table comes from immunoSEQ multiplex PCR, and its TCRdb copy is limited to in-frame clones, with some not included. The repertoire includes 90,000 to 120,000 clones, approximately 90% of them detected once, and roughly 1.2% sits in the top ten. The specimen sequenced was peripheral blood. The V call is TRBV3-1 (or the pseudogene TRBV3-2), the J call TRBJ2-3, with 7 bases lining up with TRBD1. The source is a woman in her thirties with acute or convalescent COVID-19. The CDR3 nucleotides read TGTGCCAGCAGCAGGGGGCTCGGTGAAATCACAGATACGCAGTATTTT. Translation gives CASSRGLGEITDTQYF.